The rows below give T cell receptor beta chains drawn from one sample of a study of regulatory T cells in long-lasting Graves disease. TCRdb analysed the multiplex PCR reads with MiXCR anew, one entry per CDR3 protein. Of 370,000 or so distinct CDR3 sequences listed, 15% to 20% were seen once; the top ten hold around 20%. The sample also formed part of further work on T cells in Graves' hyperthyroidism and ophthalmopathy.

Sequenced here: peripheral blood mononuclear cells (PBMCs), sampled at new diagnosis, from a patient treated with antithyroid drugs. The receptors were sampled from a woman under 30 with Graves disease. Each CDR3 is given with its conserved first and last residue. Size is omitted from some rows. Given values are once, few, many or a class for expanded clones.

CASSVDPVRVDGGYNEQFF	TRBJ2-1	NA	TRBV5-5
CASSLFGAGTGRTGELFF	TRBJ2-2	NA	TRBV7-2
CSARDKIPSNQPQHF	TRBJ1-5	many	TRBV20-1
CASSPQYSNQPQHF	TRBJ1-5	many	TRBV28
CASSPGTDNTGELFF	TRBJ2-2	few	TRBV7-3
CASSTGQAYYEQYF	TRBJ2-7	many	TRBV11-2
CASAFRVVATYNEQFF	TRBJ2-1	NA	TRBV7-8
CASSDRGATATQEQFF	TRBJ2-1	NA	TRBV5-1
CSARAPSGGAIETQYF	TRBJ2-5	once	TRBV20-1
CASSPMGLGEKLFF	TRBJ1-4	few	TRBV9
CASSYGTQGGKLFF	TRBJ1-4	NA	TRBV12-3/TRBV12-4
CASSVVASSNTEAFF	TRBJ1-1	NA	TRBV9
CASSLAASPSHSNQPQHF	TRBJ1-5	NA	TRBV7-8
CASSHRQRRLNTEAFF	TRBJ1-1	NA	TRBV13
CASRDRSNTGELFF	TRBJ2-2	many	TRBV5-1
CSVAEGSQRGIQYF	TRBJ2-4	many	TRBV29-1
CASSYSTGDEQFF	TRBJ2-1	once	TRBV6-5
CASNLGGFGQPQHF	TRBJ1-5	few	TRBV12-3/TRBV12-4
CSAKKGEWTQYF	TRBJ2-5	many	TRBV20-1
CASSSPEARGHNEQFF	TRBJ2-1	many	TRBV28
CSASEHLNTGELFF	TRBJ2-2	NA	TRBV20-1
CASNIPRSGNTIYF	TRBJ1-3	few	TRBV12-3/TRBV12-4
CASSESDWPTNTQYF	TRBJ2-3	NA	TRBV10-1
CASSIGQGGTGELFF	TRBJ2-2	few	TRBV19
CASSRDGSTDTQYF	TRBJ2-3	many	TRBV6-1
CASSIFPNEQYF	TRBJ2-7	many	TRBV28
CASSLGQGEADTQYF	TRBJ2-3	many	TRBV7-3
CSAPGGAGGTDTQYF	TRBJ2-3	few	TRBV20-1
CASSPPFDRKEAFF	TRBJ1-1	many	TRBV18
CASSFLGRGSVTKNIQYF	TRBJ2-4	few	TRBV5-8
CASSHWAGVGELFF	TRBJ2-2	many	TRBV3-1
CASSLVRVRADGESYNEQFF	TRBJ2-1	many	TRBV7-8
CASSLAAGTNAYEQYF	TRBJ2-7	NA	TRBV7-6
CASSLRTGLDYGYTF	TRBJ1-2	few	TRBV7-2
CATSSGGTSYEQYF	TRBJ2-7	many	TRBV15
CASSLTPRAFQETQYF	TRBJ2-5	many	TRBV27
CASSLGIESYGYTF	TRBJ1-2	many	TRBV12-3/TRBV12-4
CSAAPFLSLRGSEQYF	TRBJ2-7	once	TRBV20-1
CASSLGADTEAFF	TRBJ1-1	NA	TRBV18
CASSPPGRSYEQYF	TRBJ2-7	many	TRBV4-1
CASSPDALPGTQYF	TRBJ2-5	few	TRBV9
CATRELGIEKLFF	TRBJ1-4	NA	TRBV27
CSAFLAGGRNEQFF	TRBJ2-1	many	TRBV20-1
CASSQSHNYEQYF	TRBJ2-7	many	TRBV3-1
CASSVTGVSYNEQFF	TRBJ2-1	many	TRBV5-1
CASSVDPTSSYNSPLHF	TRBJ1-6	NA	TRBV9
CASKEGSAHNEQFF	TRBJ2-1	many	TRBV2
CATSRGTTGTSGETQYF	TRBJ2-5	many	TRBV15
CASLVGAPYNEQFF	TRBJ2-1	few	TRBV6-2/TRBV6-3
CASSLPDRSTSAPQHF	TRBJ1-5	NA	TRBV28
CASSSIDSDIQYF	TRBJ2-4	many	TRBV11-3
CASSSGQGSQPQHF	TRBJ1-5	many	TRBV5-1